This T cell receptor (beta chain) was sequenced in a study of PD-1 blockade in mismatch repair-deficient tumors. Study overall: Enrolled about 2013-2016, patients had progressing, pretreated mismatch repair-deficient cancers of 12 types. Study results and limitations: Tumor-resident clones, often absent from pretreatment blood, expanded after pembrolizumab and then contracted.

On this clone: The antigen is not known.

V was clipped by 7 bases and J by 2 bases; unmatched bases: 7. Germline CDR1 reads MDHEN; CDR2 reads SYDVKM. There are 15 residues in the CDR3. Libraries were prepared by immunoSEQ multiplex PCR; TCRdb keeps only in-frame clonotypes and omits some of them. The sample has about 84,000 clones, around 85% seen once. PCR or immunohistochemistry showed mismatch repair deficiency in every enrolled patient. The TCR-sequenced patients were a few responders to pembrolizumab. This receptor was obtained from an adult with mismatch repair-deficient cancer. The V gene is TRBV28, the J gene TRBJ2-1; TRBD2 matches at 8 bases. The sequencing used peripheral blood, collected 12 weeks after starting pembrolizumab. Here the CDR3 DNA reads TGTGCCAGCACCAGGACTAGCCAAACCTACAATGAGCAGTTCTTC. Its translation: CASTRTSQTYNEQFF.